A selection of T cell receptor beta chains follows, all from one sample in a study of cytomegalovirus exposure and HLA in healthy donors. Sequenced by immunoSEQ multiplex PCR; TCRdb stores in-frame clones only, minus some. The data show 85,000 to 130,000 clones, roughly 75% seen once. The sequenced material came from PBMCs. The receptors derive from a woman aged 40 to 49 in good health and CMV-seronegative. CDR3s leave out the opening cysteine and the closing phenylalanine or tryptophan.

TRBV7-2,ASSLSPGNYGYT
TRBV28,ASSVTNPTNTGELF
TRBV18,ASSPQGAPSTDTQY
TRBV9,ASTAGVDYQETQY
TRBV29-1,SVALWTSSYEQY
TRBV28,ASSFWSPADRENEQF
TRBV7-9,ASSQRTGPGELF
TRBV27,ASSLTRGITDTQY
TRBV18,ASSPSGNTGELF
TRBV2,ASSEYAQPEKLF
TRBV20-1,SVPQGEAF
TRBV18,ASSQGQAMALNTEAF
TRBV9,ASSVDGSRETQY
TRBV7-2,ASSLASGQIYEQY
TRBV25-1,ASSLAGLNYGYT
TRBV4-3,ASSQERQAGEEQY
TRBV15,ATSRAYYLTGSINEKLF
TRBV9,ASSPTGYDYQPQH
TRBV28,ASSSRVGSVYNEQF
TRBV5-5,ASSRDRAYLDTEAF
TRBV15,ATSRDPRGRSSYEQY
TRBV12-5,ASGFERAEAF
TRBV18,ASSRWAGGTEAF
TRBV28,ASTLWARGDQPQH
TRBV29-1,SVGAGSEAF
TRBV4-3,ASSLVSGLGVYNEQF
TRBV5-5,ASSPTPSGGEWETQY
TRBV19,ASSLTGASTDTQY
TRBV27,ASSYGTHYEQY
TRBV10-3,AISEGPDTQY
TRBV19,ASSIRLAGGRKTQY
TRBV10-3,AISQTVSGNTIY
TRBV30,AWSPGTAGYT
TRBV7-6,ASSPTPGNTIY
TRBV5-8,ATSWEAGVNEQF
TRBV9,ASSGGGPLQETQY
TRBV19,ASAMGRQQF
TRBV5-1,ASSGGQEGGDNYGYT
TRBV7-6,ASSPGPQSFYEQY
TRBV27,ASRTGDEQF
TRBV6-1,ASEGGVGEQY
TRBV19,ASSTSANTGELF
TRBV5-6,ASRPPPGLAGGKPYEQY
TRBV5-4,ASSRGAGWTSYEQY
TRBV28,ASSASGSSYNEQF
TRBV4-1,ASSQEGRAPFSGNTIY
TRBV6-5,ASRGPGGKLF
TRBV29-1,SVEGFQPRRSYNEQF
TRBV2,ASSEVATYEQY
TRBV6-5,ASTGGNTEAF
TRBV9,ASSPTASNTQY
TRBV27,ASSPRMRTGGSISNQPQH
TRBV27,ASGGDLTGELF
TRBV10-3,AIKSGASGSRYNEQF